This T cell receptor beta chain was observed in a study of blood T cells in healthy people across ages. Together with a sample-barcoded 5' primer, a J-beta primer mix was included in a second PCR lasting about 7 to 11 cycles. TCRdb reprocessed the 5' RACE reads via MiXCR and lists one record per CDR3 protein. The repertoire holds fewer than 650,000 distinct CDR3 sequences, roughly a quarter seen once, with approximately 3.6% in the top ten. Study-level points and caveats: Naive CD4+ cells and diversity were both higher in long-lived donors than in aged donors.

This CDR3 spans 14 amino acids. The V end was cut by 6 bases, the J end by 4 bases, with 13 bases between. As to this clonotype: Its antigen is still unknown.

These data are also associated with another study on T cells of mothers and their children. Per that study: All donors were healthy and Caucasian; they were a few mothers and their six children.

Material: blood. The TCR was taken from a boy under 10 years old in good health. The rearrangement uses TRBV12-3 or TRBV12-4 and TRBJ2-1, with a possible D match to TRBD2 (5 bases). The CDR3: CASRGTTTYNEQFF. In DNA form, the CDR3 reads TGTGCCAGCAGGGGAACGACTACTTACAATGAGCAGTTCTTC.